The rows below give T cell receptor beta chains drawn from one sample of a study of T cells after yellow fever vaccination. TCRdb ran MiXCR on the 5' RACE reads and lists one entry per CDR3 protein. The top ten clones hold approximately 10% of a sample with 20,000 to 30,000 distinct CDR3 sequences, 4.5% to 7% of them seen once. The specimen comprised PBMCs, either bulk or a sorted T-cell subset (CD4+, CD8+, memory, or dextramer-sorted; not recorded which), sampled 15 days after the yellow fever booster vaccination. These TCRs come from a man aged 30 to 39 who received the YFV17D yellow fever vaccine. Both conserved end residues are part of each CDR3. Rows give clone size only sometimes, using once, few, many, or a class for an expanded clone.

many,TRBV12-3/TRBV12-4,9,CAGPAEQYF
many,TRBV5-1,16,CASSQEGQGRNSPLHF
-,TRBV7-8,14,CASSSLTGSHEQYF
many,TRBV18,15,CASSPRGTSNHEQYF
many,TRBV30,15,CAWSSAGTEIKPQHF
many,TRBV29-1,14,CSVTEDSPDQPQHF
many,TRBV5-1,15,CASSSRGTSTDTQYF
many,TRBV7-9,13,CASSPGPPTEAFF
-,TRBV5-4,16,CASSPRVGGGTYEQYF
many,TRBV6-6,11,CASCGTNEQFF
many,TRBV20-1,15,CSARDGGGFDNEQFF
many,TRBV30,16,CAWSVGATIAKNIQYF
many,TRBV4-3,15,CASSQDTNRNSPLHF
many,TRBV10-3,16,CATAITGNGVGETQYF
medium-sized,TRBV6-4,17,CASSAGASELNTGELFF
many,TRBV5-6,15,CASSLVVGVGYEQYF
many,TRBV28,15,CASSLSQTVNSPLHF
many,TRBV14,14,CASSQWTYPYEQYF
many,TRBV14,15,CASSLDRRSYNEQFF
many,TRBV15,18,CATSRGSQSGGEGETQYF
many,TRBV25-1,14,CASRTTGLNSPLHF
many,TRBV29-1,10,CSARIDGYTF
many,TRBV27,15,CASSSGTIGFDEQYF
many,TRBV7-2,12,CASSEPWGKQYF
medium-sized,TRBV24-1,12,CATAASGRFLFF
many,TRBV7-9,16,CASSPTSGSGHNEQFF
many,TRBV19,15,CASSIGLGAGPEAFF
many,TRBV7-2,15,CASSLFGGLNYGYTF
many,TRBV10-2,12,CASTQDGRELFF
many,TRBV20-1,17,CSARDPLGRGSSYEQYF
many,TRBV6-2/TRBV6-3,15,CASSYRDRGVYEQYF
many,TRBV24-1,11,CATSEEETQYF
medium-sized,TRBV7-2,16,CASSLATSGSRRELFF
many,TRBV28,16,CAIAGGGGVSYNEQFF
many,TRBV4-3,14,CASSQETYGNTIYF
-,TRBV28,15,CASRGWTASTDTQYF
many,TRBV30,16,CAWSVRKAGGSYEQYF
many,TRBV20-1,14,CSAGGQHSNQPQHF
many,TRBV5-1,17,CASSLGTGTSGSYEQFF
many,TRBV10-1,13,CASSIQGAGELFF
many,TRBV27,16,CASSRAGTSGNNEQFF
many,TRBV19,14,CASSIRDPLNEQFF
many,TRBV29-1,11,CSERVFNEQFF
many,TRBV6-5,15,CASSRTSGRAREQYF
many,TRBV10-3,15,CAIRGREGLADEQYF
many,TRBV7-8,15,CASSFTQGFSHEQFF
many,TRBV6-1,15,CASRLTGTGSYGYTF
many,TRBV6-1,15,CASRNEGGGTGELFF